This T cell receptor (beta chain) was obtained from a study of T-cell memory formation after mild COVID-19. Study findings and constraints: Researchers found some responding clones in pre-infection memory, a sign that cross-reactive memory joined. Second-wave clones peaking on day 37 lacked confirmed SARS-CoV-2 specificity.

The CDR3 runs to 15 residues. Germline-derived CDR1 and CDR2 are SGHVS and FQNEAQ. V lost 5 bases and J lost 1, with 14 bases in between. This clonotype was recorded a few times. Its antigen remains unknown. Constant-segment primers served in 5'RACE that generated TCR alpha and TCR beta cDNA libraries bearing sample barcodes and UMIs. MiXCR, applied by TCRdb to the 5' RACE reads, yields one record per CDR3 protein. The sample holds 140,000 or so distinct CDR3 sequences, roughly 21% seen once. The chain couples TRBV7-8 to TRBJ1-1; perhaps TRBD1 as D (6 bases). The sample comprised PBMCs or a T cell subset sorted from them (not recorded which). The receptor comes from an adult woman who had mild COVID-19 (a few samples of this study predate the infection). Cell type and time point are not known. The CDR3 loop reads CASSNARGWNTEAFF. Here the CDR3 DNA reads TGTGCCAGCAGCAACGCCAGGGGCTGGAACACTGAAGCTTTCTTT.